The 21 T cell receptor beta chains presented below share a single source sample, sequenced in a study of T-cell reconstitution after alpha-beta-depleted transplantation in children. A library of TCRbeta sequences, prepared with unique molecular identifiers, was generated. TCRdb reprocessed the PCR reads with MiXCR, giving one entry per CDR3 protein. Of about 420,000 distinct CDR3 sequences in the sample, roughly 17% were seen once. The material sequenced was PBMCs, mostly from graft donor cells, taken 360 days after TCRalphabeta/CD19-depleted stem cell transplant. These TCRs come from a boy in the first two years of life who had a stem cell transplant for Wiskott-Aldrich syndrome, so the T cells may come from the graft donor.

At least ten counts were recorded for this clonotype. The chain joins TRBV20-1 to TRBJ2-7; D may be TRBD1 or TRBD2 (5 bases each). Germline values: CDR1 DFQATT, CDR2 SNEGSKA (reference sequence). The CDR3 is made up of 13 amino acids. V was clipped by 1 base and J by 5 bases, with 12 bases between them. The CDR3 DNA reads TGCAGTGCTAGAGCCGGGGCTAGAAACGAGCAGTACTTC. It encodes CSARAGARNEQYF.

The chain recombines TRBV5-6 with TRBJ2-1; TRBD2 aligns across 10 bases. CDR1 and CDR2 from the germline V gene are SGHDT and YYEEEE. The CDR3 is made up of 14 amino acids. V dropped 1 base and J dropped 16; count of bases not matched to a gene: 11. Here the CDR3 DNA reads TGTGCCAGCAGCTTGCTAGCGGGAGCTCTCAGCAAATTCTTC. Translated, it gives CASSLLAGALSKFF.

This clonotype was seen only a few times. The V and J genes are TRBV12-3 or TRBV12-4 and TRBJ1-2; no clear D gene. Trimming took off 4 bases at V and 3 bases at J, with 18 bases between the two ends. The CDR3 has 16 residues. This CDR3 reads CASSSHGRSEYYGYTF. CDR3 in DNA: TGTGCCAGCAGTTCCCACGGCAGGTCTGAGTACTATGGCTACACCTTC.

This clonotype was counted only a few times. The V gene is TRBV20-1, the J gene TRBJ2-1; 9 positions agree with TRBD1. Losses at the gene ends were 0 bases for V and 4 bases for J; bases not matched to a gene: 4. Germline CDR1 DFQATT, CDR2 SNEGSKA (reference sequence). This CDR3 contains 15 residues. CDR3 residues: CSARDSGQGYNEQFF. The CDR3 nucleotides read TGCAGTGCTAGAGATTCCGGACAGGGGTACAATGAGCAGTTCTTC.

This clonotype appeared many times. CDR3 in amino acids: CASSRTTYEQYF. Written as DNA, the CDR3 is TGTGCCAGCAGCCGGACTACCTACGAGCAGTACTTC. The chain has TRBV7-8 and TRBJ2-7, with D perhaps TRBD2 (6 bases). V was clipped by 5 bases and J by 2 bases, with 7 bases between them. The germline V gene encodes CDR1 SGHVS and CDR2 FQNEAQ. The CDR3 spans 12 residues.

This chain joins TRBV24-1 and TRBJ2-3, with 9 bases matching TRBD1. V trimming: 5 bases; J trimming: 6 bases; junction bases outside the gene matches: 8. The germline V gene has CDR1 KGHDR and CDR2 SFDVKD. The CDR3 has 15 residues. The CDR3 here is CATSGGTGWADTQYF. The CDR3 coding sequence is TGTGCCACCAGTGGAGGGACAGGGTGGGCGGATACGCAGTATTTT.

The chain recombines TRBV20-1 with TRBJ2-7; 8 nucleotides align to TRBD1. CDR1 is DFQATT and CDR2 is SNEGSKA in the germline V gene (reference sequence). The CDR3 is 16 amino acids. V shed 0 bases, J shed 1 base, and the junction held 8 bases outside the gene matches. The CDR3 nucleotides read TGCAGTGCTAGAGACTTTCACAGGGGGATTTCCTACGAGCAGTACTTC. This codes for CSARDFHRGISYEQYF.

This chain connects TRBV28 to TRBJ1-5; D perhaps matches TRBD1 (6 bases). Per germline, CDR1 MDHEN and CDR2 SYDVKM. V shed 8 bases and J shed 0 bases, with 11 bases lying between them. The CDR3 is 14 residues long. The CDR3 spells CASRGTYSNQPQHF. The CDR3 bases are TGTGCCAGCCGGGGGACATATAGCAATCAGCCCCAGCATTTT.

V is TRBV7-9 and J is TRBJ2-3; D is ambiguous. Germline assignment: CDR1 SEHNR and CDR2 FQNEAQ (reference sequence). Trimming shortened V by 3 bases and J by 2 bases, and 18 bases separated the two germline ends. The CDR3 is 17 residues long. The CDR3 here is CASSFGNFLTPTDTQYF. The CDR3 bases are TGTGCCAGCAGCTTCGGTAACTTTCTCACCCCCACAGATACGCAGTATTTT.

This chain joins TRBV29-1 and TRBJ2-5; 8 positions agree with TRBD1. Germline values: CDR1 SQVTM, CDR2 ANQGSEA. There are 13 residues in the CDR3. With 5 bases clipped from V and 5 bases from J, the junction kept 7 bases outside the gene matches. Here the CDR3 reads CSVSRGQLETQYF. CDR3 nucleotide sequence: TGCAGCGTTAGCAGGGGGCAGTTGGAGACCCAGTACTTC.

The chain couples TRBV12-3 or TRBV12-4 to TRBJ2-1; 9 bases are a match to TRBD2. V lost 6 bases, J lost 10 bases, and 10 bases stayed unmatched. This CDR3 comprises 14 residues. The CDR3 sequence: CASRTAGGPKEQFF. Written as DNA, the CDR3 is TGTGCCAGCAGAACCGCGGGGGGGCCGAAGGAGCAGTTCTTC.

This clonotype was counted ten times or more. V and J are TRBV12-3 or TRBV12-4 and TRBJ2-1; 9 bases agree with TRBD2. V trimming: 5 bases; J trimming: 5 bases; junction bases outside the gene matches: 13. The CDR3 length is 17 residues. The CDR3 DNA reads TGTGCCAGCAGTAAGACTAGCGGCATATTTGACCACAATGAGCAGTTCTTC. Protein: CASSKTSGIFDHNEQFF.

The chain employs TRBV9 and TRBJ2-5, with TRBD2 identical over 8 bases. The CDR3 extends over 15 amino acids. V shed 1 base and J 1 base; nucleotides not matched to a gene: 3. The V gene's germline CDR1 is SGDLS and CDR2 YYNGEE. The CDR3 here is CASSVLGTSQETQYF. The CDR3 bases are TGTGCCAGCAGCGTACTGGGGACTAGCCAAGAGACCCAGTACTTC.

This clonotype was detected only a few times. The J gene is TRBJ2-7, the V gene TRBV20-1; 9 bases are shared with TRBD2. The V segment lost 3 bases and the J segment 1 base; nucleotides outside the gene matches: 4. The germline gives CDR1 DFQATT, CDR2 SNEGSKA (reference sequence). This CDR3 comprises 14 residues. CDR3 loop: CSARPSGISYEQYF. DNA of the CDR3: TGCAGTGCTAGGCCTAGCGGGATATCCTACGAGCAGTACTTC.

The V call is TRBV20-1, the J call TRBJ2-5, with a tentative D call TRBD1 (6 bases). The CDR3 loop spans 16 amino acids. V dropped 1 base and J dropped 3 bases, with 18 bases sitting between them. Germline V gene lookup returns CDR1 DFQATT and CDR2 SNEGSKA (reference sequence). CDR3 sequence (DNA): TGCAGTGCTAGAGCCAGCCCGGGACAACGGAAAGAGACCCAGTACTTC. Its protein is CSARASPGQRKETQYF.

The chain recombines TRBV29-1 with TRBJ2-3; tentatively, D is TRBD1 (5 bases). Germline CDR1 and CDR2: SQVTM and ANQGSEA. V was cut by 6 bases and J by 3 bases, with 13 bases left in between. CDR3 length: 13 amino acids. CDR3 nucleotides: TGCAGCGTAGAACCCCAGGGTACAGATACGCAGTATTTT. Residues: CSVEPQGTDTQYF.

V gene TRBV5-4 combines with J gene TRBJ2-6; D ambiguous. This CDR3 spans 15 amino acids. V shed 1 base and J shed 0 bases, with 5 bases lying between them. Germline V gene lookup returns CDR1 SGHNT and CDR2 YYREEE (reference sequence). The CDR3 region is CASSLWGSGANVLTF. CDR3 DNA: TGTGCCAGCAGCTTGTGGGGCTCTGGGGCCAACGTCCTGACTTTC.

Only a few counts were recorded for this clonotype. The chain uses TRBV25-1 and TRBJ2-1; 10 nucleotides match TRBD2. There are 15 residues in the CDR3. Germline loops: CDR1 MGHDK, CDR2 SYGVNS. Unmatched junction bases numbered 5, after V lost 5 bases and J lost 4 bases. This chain's CDR3 is CASSKTTSGYNEQFF. The CDR3 nucleotides read TGTGCCAGCAGTAAAACGACTAGCGGGTACAATGAGCAGTTCTTC.

The table lists this clonotype with a few counts. The gene calls are TRBV10-3 and TRBJ2-1; 9 nucleotides match TRBD2. V shed 9 bases and J 5 bases; nucleotides not matched to a gene: 8. The CDR3 is 14 residues long. Germline CDR1 reads ENHRY; CDR2 reads SYGVKD. Here the CDR3 reads CAIKEREVHNEQFF. CDR3 in DNA: TGTGCCATTAAGGAGCGGGAGGTTCACAATGAGCAGTTCTTC.

This clonotype was seen a few times. The J gene is TRBJ2-7, the V gene TRBV27; the match to TRBD1 covers 12 bases. Germline loops: CDR1 MNHEY, CDR2 SMNVEV (reference sequence). Trimming removed 2 bases from V and 5 bases from J; junction bases left unmatched: 4. The CDR3 covers 15 residues. This CDR3 is CASSLQGTGGDEQYF. The CDR3 nucleotides read TGTGCCAGCAGTTTACAGGGGACAGGGGGCGACGAGCAGTACTTC.

Only a few counts were recorded for this clonotype. CDR3 protein: CAIRRETNTGELFF. CDR3 coding DNA: TGTGCCATCAGACGGGAGACGAACACCGGGGAGCTGTTTTTT. The chain recombines TRBV10-3 with TRBJ2-2; D is perhaps TRBD2 (6 bases). Trimming cost V 6 bases and J 0 bases, with 8 bases left between them. CDR3 length: 14 residues. Germline V lookup: CDR1 ENHRY, CDR2 SYGVKD.